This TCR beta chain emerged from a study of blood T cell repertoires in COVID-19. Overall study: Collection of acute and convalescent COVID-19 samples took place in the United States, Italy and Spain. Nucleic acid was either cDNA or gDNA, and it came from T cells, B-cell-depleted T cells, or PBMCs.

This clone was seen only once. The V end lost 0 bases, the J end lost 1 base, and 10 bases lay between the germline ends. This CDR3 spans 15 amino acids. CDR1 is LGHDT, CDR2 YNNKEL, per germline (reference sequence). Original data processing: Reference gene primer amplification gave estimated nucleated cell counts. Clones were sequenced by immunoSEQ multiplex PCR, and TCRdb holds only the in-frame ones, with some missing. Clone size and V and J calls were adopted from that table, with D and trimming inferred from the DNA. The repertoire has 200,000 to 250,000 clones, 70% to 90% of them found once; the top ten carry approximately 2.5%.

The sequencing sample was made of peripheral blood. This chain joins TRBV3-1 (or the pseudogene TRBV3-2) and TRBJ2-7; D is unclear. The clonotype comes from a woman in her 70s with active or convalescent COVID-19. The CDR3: CASSQDWAGSYEQYF. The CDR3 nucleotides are TGTGCCAGCAGCCAAGATTGGGCCGGATCCTACGAGCAGTACTTC.